The 3 T cell receptor beta chains below all came from one sample that was sequenced in a study of cytomegalovirus exposure and HLA in healthy donors. PCR employed 60 Vbeta and 13 Jbeta primers. Method: immunoSEQ multiplex PCR; TCRdb's copy keeps in-frame clones and lacks some. The data show about 110,000 clones, under 85% seen once. The material sequenced was PBMCs. Receptors originate from a woman in her forties or fifties in good health and CMV-seropositive.

This chain connects TRBV10-3 to TRBJ2-7; 8 bases fit TRBD2. Germline V gene sequence: CDR1 ENHRY, CDR2 SYGVKD. The CDR3 totals 15 residues. V trimming: 7 bases; J trimming: 5 bases; junction bases outside the gene matches: 13. Here the CDR3 reads CAITPTGGSQDEQYF. DNA of the CDR3: TGTGCCATCACCCCAACGGGAGGGTCTCAGGACGAGCAGTACTTC.

The V gene is TRBV6-1, the J gene TRBJ1-1; D gene unclear. V was clipped by 2 bases and J by 1 base, with 5 bases between them. The CDR3 has 13 residues. CDR1 MNHNS and CDR2 SASEGT come from the germline V gene. The CDR3 bases are TGTGCCAGCAGTGAATTCAGGAACACTGAAGCTTTCTTT. Amino acid sequence: CASSEFRNTEAFF.

The chain recombines TRBV27 with TRBJ1-1; D gene unclear. CDR3 length: 14 amino acids. Germline V gene sequence: CDR1 MNHEY, CDR2 SMNVEV (reference sequence). Trimming cost V 3 bases and J 4 bases, with 12 bases left between them. CDR3 bases: TGTGCCAGCAGTTTCGGTTTGGGGAGCACTGAAGCTTTCTTT. This codes for CASSFGLGSTEAFF.